This passage covers 32 T cell receptor beta chains from one sample sequenced in a study of cytomegalovirus exposure and HLA in healthy donors. A multiplex PCR was run with 60 Vbeta primers and 13 Jbeta primers. Measured with immunoSEQ multiplex PCR; TCRdb has only the in-frame clones, and not every one. The repertoire includes roughly 100,000 clones, over 55% of them detected once, and about a sixth sits in the top ten. Sequenced: PBMCs. These receptors were collected from a young woman in good health and CMV-seropositive.

The V call is TRBV21-1, the J call TRBJ1-2; TRBD1, as called in the table, went unchecked against the DNA. TRBV21-1 is a pseudogene. The length of the CDR3 is 12 residues. CDR3 DNA sequence: TGTGCCAGCAGCAACAGGGGTGATGGCTACACCTTC. Translating gives CASSNRGDGYTF.

V usage is TRBV6-1 and J usage is TRBJ2-1; 11 nucleotides agree with TRBD2. The length of the CDR3 is 15 residues. Germline V gene data show CDR1 as MNHNS and CDR2 as SASEGT. J was trimmed by 7 bases and V by 5 bases; bases with no gene match: 7. Written as DNA, the CDR3 is TGTGCCAGCAGTTCCGGGACTAGCGGAGTGAATGAGCAGTTCTTC. Its translation: CASSSGTSGVNEQFF.

The rearrangement uses TRBV18 and TRBJ2-2; the match to TRBD1 covers 8 bases. This CDR3 has 16 amino acids. With 3 bases clipped from V and 0 bases from J, the junction kept 3 bases outside the gene matches. Germline loops: CDR1 KGHSH, CDR2 LQKENI. The CDR3 region is CASSPLTGANTGELFF. CDR3 DNA sequence: TGTGCCAGCTCACCGCTGACAGGGGCGAACACCGGGGAGCTGTTTTTT.

This clone has just one count. This chain joins TRBV19 and TRBJ1-1, with no clear D. The CDR3 has 15 residues. With 7 bases removed from V and 3 bases from J, the gap between germline ends came to 18 bases. Germline CDR1 and CDR2: LNHDA and SQIVND (reference sequence). This CDR3 is CASKVPGRRDTEAFF. CDR3 nucleotides: TGTGCCAGTAAAGTTCCGGGGAGGAGGGACACTGAAGCTTTCTTT.

The chain employs TRBV7-2 and TRBJ1-1; D is possibly TRBD1 (6 bases). V was clipped by 4 bases and J by 2 bases, with 8 bases between them. The CDR3 contains 13 residues. Germline V gene data show CDR1 as SGHTA and CDR2 as FQGNSA. CDR3 coding DNA: TGTGCCAGCAGCTCACAGGGAAACACTGAAGCTTTCTTT. Translated: CASSSQGNTEAFF. Full variable domain (missing parts from reference TRBV7-2 and TRBJ1-1): GAGVSQSPSNKVTEKGKDVELRCDPISGHTALYWYRQSLGQGLEFLIYFQGNSAPDKSGLPSDRFSAERTGGSVSTLTIQRTQQEDSAVYLCASSSQGNTEAFFGQGTRLTVV.

The rearrangement links TRBV18 to TRBJ1-2, with 8 bases matching TRBD1. After removal of 1 base from V and 5 bases from J, the junction contained 9 bases not matched to a gene. The CDR3 extends over 16 amino acids. Germline CDR1 KGHSH, CDR2 LQKENI. CDR3 nucleotide sequence: TGTGCCAGCTCACCACTGCGGGGCCAGGGGGCTTATGGCTACACCTTC. It codes for CASSPLRGQGAYGYTF.

This sequence joins TRBV30 and TRBJ2-1, with 9 positions matching TRBD2. The CDR3 totals 15 residues. Per germline, CDR1 GTSNPN and CDR2 SVGIG (reference sequence). Trimming cost V 0 bases and J 8 bases; bases outside gene matches: 8. The CDR3 coding sequence is TGTGCCTGGAGTGTAATTGGCGGGAGGGCGTATGAGCAGTTCTTC. This gives the protein CAWSVIGGRAYEQFF.

The J gene is TRBJ2-1, the V gene TRBV5-1; 12 nucleotides align to TRBD2. CDR3 length: 18 amino acids. Germline trimming cut 0 bases from V and 7 bases from J; bases unmatched to any gene: 11. Germline V lookup: CDR1 SGHRS, CDR2 YFSETQ. In nucleotides, the CDR3 is TGCGCCAGCAGCTTGGATCTAGCGGGAGGGCCGGGGCAGAATGAGCAGTTCTTC. Translated, it gives CASSLDLAGGPGQNEQFF.

This clone appeared a single time. CDR3: CASSLAAGGREAQHF. The DNA for the CDR3 is TGTGCCAGCAGCTTAGCCGCAGGGGGAAGGGAGGCCCAGCATTTT. The J gene is TRBJ1-5, the V gene TRBV11-2, with 7 bases matching TRBD1. V was pared by 1 base and J by 11 bases, with 11 bases of the junction left unmatched. Per germline, CDR1 SGHAT and CDR2 FQNNGV. The CDR3 consists of 15 residues.

The rearrangement links TRBV5-5 to TRBJ1-5; no clear D gene. V lost 3 bases and J lost 0, with 10 bases in between. Germline V CDR1 and CDR2: SGHKS, YYEKEE (reference sequence). CDR3 length: 15 amino acids. The CDR3 loop reads CASSSTPYSNQPQHF. The CDR3, as DNA: TGTGCCAGCAGCTCGACACCCTATAGCAATCAGCCCCAGCATTTT.

On this clone itself: This same CDR3 is encoded by further DNA sequences in the sample. The rearrangement links TRBV12-5 to TRBJ2-4; D is possibly TRBD2 (7 bases). This CDR3 comprises 19 residues. CDR1 LGHNT and CDR2 FRNRAP come from the germline V gene. The V and J ends lost 3 bases and 3 bases respectively, with 24 bases between them. CDR3 coding DNA: TGTGCTAGTGGTTTCCGATCTGCGGGGGACAATATCCGCAAAAACATTCAGTACTTC. It codes for CASGFRSAGDNIRKNIQYF.

The V and J genes are TRBV4-3 and TRBJ2-1; perhaps TRBD2 as D (6 bases). V dropped 1 base and J dropped 0 bases, with 10 bases sitting between them. Germline V gene lookup returns CDR1 LGHNA and CDR2 YSLEER. This CDR3 is built from 16 residues. CDR3 in amino acids: CASSQVTGGSYNEQFF. The CDR3 nucleotides read TGCGCCAGCAGCCAAGTCACCGGGGGCTCCTACAATGAGCAGTTCTTC.

The genes are TRBV6-6 and TRBJ1-6; 7 positions agree with TRBD1. V trimming: 2 bases; J trimming: 14 bases; junction bases outside the gene matches: 12. Germline loops: CDR1 MNHNY, CDR2 SVGAGI (reference sequence). The CDR3 covers 15 residues. CDR3 DNA sequence: TGTGCCAGCAGTTACGTTTCAGGGGGTGGGATCACCCTCCACTTT. Translation: CASSYVSGGGITLHF.

The V gene is TRBV19, the J gene TRBJ2-1; D is ambiguous. CDR3 size: 14 residues. Trimming left V 8 bases short and J 1 base short, with 12 bases between. The germline V gene has CDR1 LNHDA and CDR2 SQIVND (reference sequence). The CDR3 region is CASASSASYNEQFF. The CDR3 region has the DNA TGTGCCAGTGCTTCAAGCGCATCCTACAATGAGCAGTTCTTC.

This clone showed up just a few times. This chain joins TRBV28 and TRBJ1-1, with TRBD1 identical over 11 bases. Trimming removed 7 bases from V and 3 bases from J; junction bases left unmatched: 13. Looked up from germline, CDR1 is MDHEN and CDR2 is SYDVKM. The CDR3 runs 17 residues. Here the CDR3 DNA reads TGTGCCAGCAAACGACCCGGGACAGGGGGTTCGTACACTGAAGCTTTCTTT. Its protein product is CASKRPGTGGSYTEAFF. The full variable domain, rest sourced from reference TRBV28 and TRBJ1-1, is DVKVTQSSRYLVKRTGEKVFLECVQDMDHENMFWYRQDPGLGLRLIYFSYDVKMKEKGDIPEGYSVSREKKERFSLILESASTNQTSMYLCASKRPGTGGSYTEAFFGQGTRLTVV.

This clone occurred once. The rearrangement joins TRBV6-1 to TRBJ2-3; D may be TRBD1 (5 bases). This CDR3 region has 16 residues. Trimming cost V 3 bases and J 0 bases, with 13 bases left between them. Germline CDR1 is MNHNS and CDR2 is SASEGT. The CDR3 reads CASSDRASRSTDTQYF. Here the CDR3 DNA reads TGTGCCAGCAGTGACAGGGCCTCCCGTAGCACAGATACGCAGTATTTT.

The chain couples TRBV2 to TRBJ1-4; maybe TRBD1 (6 bases). CDR1 is SNHLY, CDR2 FYNNEI, per germline. The CDR3 is 15 amino acids. V was clipped by 6 bases and J by 5 bases, with 16 bases between them. CDR3 coding DNA: TGTGCCAGCAGCCGTTCAGACAGGAACAATGAAAAACTGTTTTTT. Translation: CASSRSDRNNEKLFF.

The genes are TRBV6-1 and TRBJ1-6; the match to TRBD1 covers 7 bases. The junction had 7 bases not matched to a gene; V was cut back by 6 bases and J by 14 bases. The germline V gene encodes CDR1 MNHNS and CDR2 SASEGT. This CDR3 contains 12 residues. The CDR3 loop reads CASRDGQATLHF. In nucleotides, the CDR3 is TGTGCCAGCAGGGATGGACAGGCGACCCTCCACTTT.

The V call is TRBV10-3, the J call TRBJ1-3; D call uncertain. Germline lookup yields CDR1 ENHRY and CDR2 SYGVKD. V gave up 8 bases and J gave up 0 bases, with 11 bases separating them. The CDR3 sequence is 14 residues long. The CDR3 loop is CAIGSPGSGNTIYF. CDR3 nucleotide sequence: TGTGCCATCGGTTCCCCAGGCTCTGGAAACACCATATATTTT.

This chain links TRBV6-1 with TRBJ2-3; TRBD2 might be the D (7 bases). V was pared by 2 bases and J by 4 bases, with 10 bases between. This CDR3 region has 14 residues. Germline V gene sequence: CDR1 MNHNS, CDR2 SASEGT. CDR3 sequence: CASSESRGPDTQYF. CDR3 in DNA: TGTGCCAGCAGTGAATCGCGGGGGCCAGATACGCAGTATTTT.

This chain joins TRBV6-5 and TRBJ1-4, with D uncertain. The CDR3 length is 13 residues. Per germline, CDR1 MNHEY and CDR2 SVGAGI. The V and J ends lost 7 bases and 8 bases respectively, with 14 bases between them. The CDR3 region has the DNA TGTGCCAGCACCTCAGGTCTTGCGGAAAAACTGTTTTTT. Its translation: CASTSGLAEKLFF.

J is TRBJ2-1 and V is TRBV7-2; D possibly corresponds to TRBD1 (6 bases). Trimming pared 5 bases from V and 4 bases from J, leaving 21 bases between. The length of the CDR3 is 17 residues. Germline values: CDR1 SGHTA, CDR2 FQGNSA. CDR3 protein: CASSQGWGSGVYNEQFF. CDR3 bases: TGTGCCAGCAGCCAGGGGTGGGGGTCCGGGGTTTACAATGAGCAGTTCTTC.

This clone was seen a single time. The chain carries TRBV4-2 and TRBJ1-2, with TRBD1 matching 12 bases. Looked up from germline, CDR1 is LGHNA and CDR2 is YNFKEQ. The CDR3 spans 14 residues. J gave up 8 bases and V 3 bases, and 4 bases lay outside the gene matches. This chain's CDR3 is CASSQGQGARGYTF. DNA of the CDR3: TGTGCCAGCAGCCAGGGACAGGGGGCGAGAGGCTACACCTTC.

This chain connects TRBV18 to TRBJ2-1; no firm D call. The CDR3 contains 16 residues. V was shortened by 0 bases and J by 6 bases, with 15 bases between the two germline ends. Germline-derived CDR1 and CDR2 are KGHSH and LQKENI. The CDR3 DNA is TGTGCCAGCTCACCACCGACCTCAATAACGGGCAATGAGCAGTTCTTC. This sequence encodes CASSPPTSITGNEQFF. The full variable domain, its missing parts supplied by reference TRBV18 and TRBJ2-1, is NAGVMQNPRHLVRRRGQEARLRCSPMKGHSHVYWYRQLPEEGLKFMVYLQKENIIDESGMPKERFSAEFPKEGPSILRIQQVVRGDSAAYFCASSPPTSITGNEQFFGPGTRLTVL.

The V and J genes are TRBV28 and TRBJ1-3; D perhaps matches TRBD1 (5 bases). Trimming took 5 bases from V and 3 from J, leaving 14 bases between them. This CDR3 comprises 15 residues. CDR1 MDHEN and CDR2 SYDVKM come from the germline V gene. The CDR3 spells CASSPAGVNGNTIYF. The CDR3, as DNA: TGTGCCAGCAGTCCCGCGGGGGTCAATGGAAACACCATATATTTT.

This clone was seen a single time. The CDR3 sequence: CASSQDRGGYEQYF. DNA for the CDR3: TGTGCCAGCAGCCAAGACCGGGGAGGGTACGAGCAGTACTTC. This sequence joins TRBV4-2 and TRBJ2-7; 7 bases align to TRBD2. Germline CDR1 reads LGHNA; CDR2 reads YNFKEQ. The CDR3 extends over 14 amino acids. V trimming: 0 bases; J trimming: 4 bases; junction bases outside the gene matches: 3.

V and J are TRBV9 and TRBJ2-1; 7 nucleotides match TRBD2. The CDR3 spans 15 residues. V shed 2 bases, J shed 8 bases, and the junction held 10 bases outside the gene matches. Germline CDR1 SGDLS, CDR2 YYNGEE. This CDR3 reads CASSVRAGTVDEQFF. As DNA, the CDR3 is TGTGCCAGCAGCGTCAGAGCGGGAACCGTCGATGAGCAGTTCTTC.

The J gene is TRBJ1-5, the V gene TRBV2; a possible D gene is TRBD1 (5 bases). Germline assignment: CDR1 SNHLY and CDR2 FYNNEI. The CDR3 consists of 17 residues. V was shortened by 1 base and J by 4 bases, with 17 bases between the two germline ends. The CDR3 loop is CASSEDPRRVWNQPQHF. DNA of the CDR3: TGTGCCAGCAGTGAAGACCCCCGCAGGGTCTGGAATCAGCCCCAGCATTTT.

The chain recombines TRBV6-5 with TRBJ2-1, with TRBD2 matching 10 bases. Germline V CDR1 and CDR2: MNHEY, SVGAGI. The ends lost 4 bases at V and 5 bases at J; junction bases unmatched: 2. The CDR3 contains 14 residues. CDR3 region: CASSLAGGHNEQFF. CDR3 coding DNA: TGTGCCAGCAGTTTAGCGGGGGGACACAATGAGCAGTTCTTC.

This clone was seen a handful of times. The chain links TRBV19 to TRBJ2-2; TRBD2 matches at 12 bases. Looked up from germline, CDR1 is LNHDA and CDR2 is SQIVND (reference sequence). CDR3 length: 16 residues. The V and J ends lost 5 bases and 9 bases, in that order; junction bases with no gene match: 10. For the CDR3, the DNA is TGTGCCAGTAGTCCATTACTAGCGGGAGGTTTTCGGGAGCTGTTTTTT. As protein: CASSPLLAGGFRELFF.

The rearrangement links TRBV29-1 to TRBJ2-5; 10 bases fit TRBD1. V lost 7 bases to trimming and J lost 4 bases; unmatched junction nucleotides: 12. The CDR3 sequence is 15 residues long. The germline gives CDR1 SQVTM, CDR2 ANQGSEA. The CDR3 DNA reads TGCAGCGGAACCATGGGACAGGGGAAAAGAGAGACCCAGTACTTC. As protein: CSGTMGQGKRETQYF.

This clone was counted only a few times. J is TRBJ1-5 and V is TRBV25-1; D is perhaps TRBD1 (6 bases). V shed 3 bases and J shed 1 base, with 13 bases lying between them. The CDR3 is 16 amino acids. The germline CDR1 and CDR2 sequences are MGHDK and SYGVNS. The CDR3 reads CASSDGGGGSNQPQHF. For the CDR3, the DNA is TGTGCCAGCAGTGATGGGGGCGGAGGAAGCAATCAGCCCCAGCATTTT. The full variable domain, in which reference TRBV25-1 and TRBJ1-5 provide the parts outside the CDR3, is EADIYQTPRYLVIGTGKKITLECSQTMGHDKMYWYQQDPGMELHLIHYSYGVNSTEKGDLSSESTVSRIRTEHFPLTLESARPSHTSQYLCASSDGGGGSNQPQHFGDGTRLSIL.